These 21 T cell receptor beta chains share one sample of origin, sequenced in a study of T cell repertoires and HLA-DP antigens. Their antigens are not known. Method: immunoSEQ multiplex PCR; TCRdb's copy keeps in-frame clones and lacks some. The data contain more than 90,000 clones, 85% to 95% of them singletons. Sequencing was done on a sample of CD4+ T cells from PBMCs. These receptors originate from a woman aged 18-30 years in good health and CMV-seronegative.

The chain couples TRBV11-1 to TRBJ2-3; 8 bases are a match to TRBD1. CDR1 and CDR2 (germline): SGHAT, FQDESV (reference sequence). This CDR3 region has 17 residues. Trimming cost V 2 bases and J 0 bases; bases outside gene matches: 7. This chain's CDR3 is CASSLLGQGPSTDTQYF. The CDR3 DNA reads as TGTGCCAGCAGCTTATTAGGACAGGGCCCAAGCACAGATACGCAGTATTTT.

The V and J genes are TRBV6-1 and TRBJ2-1; D may be TRBD1 (6 bases). The germline V and J ends were trimmed by 2 bases and 8 bases, with 19 bases remaining between them. The germline V gene has CDR1 MNHNS and CDR2 SASEGT. The CDR3 runs to 16 residues. The CDR3 loop reads CASSEPGTLRPDEQFF. The CDR3 nucleotides are TGTGCCAGCAGTGAACCCGGGACACTTCGACCAGATGAGCAGTTCTTC.

V usage is TRBV6-6 and J usage is TRBJ2-1; D is perhaps TRBD2 (6 bases). The V end lost 6 bases, the J end lost 5 bases, and 11 bases lay between the germline ends. Germline values: CDR1 MNHNY, CDR2 SVGAGI (reference sequence). The CDR3 sequence is 13 residues long. In nucleotides, the CDR3 is TGTGCCAGCAGGGGGGGTCCGGACAATGAGCAGTTCTTC. Encoded protein: CASRGGPDNEQFF.

The CDR3 spells CASTRGSLAGVGSYNEQFF. CDR3 DNA sequence: TGTGCCAGTACCCGAGGGTCCCTAGCGGGAGTGGGGTCCTACAATGAGCAGTTCTTC. This chain joins TRBV19 and TRBJ2-1; 10 bases align to TRBD2. The germline V gene has CDR1 LNHDA and CDR2 SQIVND (reference sequence). The length of the CDR3 is 19 residues. V shed 7 bases and J 1 base; nucleotides not matched to a gene: 16.

This clone came up a few times. This chain connects TRBV2 to TRBJ1-5, with D maybe TRBD1 (5 bases). The V end lost 7 bases, the J end lost 6 bases, and 13 bases lay between the germline ends. This CDR3 has 13 amino acids. CDR1 and CDR2 (germline): SNHLY, FYNNEI. The CDR3 DNA sequence: TGTGCCAGCACCAGAGACAGTGTTCAGCCCCAGCATTTT. It is translated as CASTRDSVQPQHF.

This clone has just one count. V usage is TRBV28 and J usage is TRBJ2-1; TRBD1 might be the D (6 bases). V lost 3 bases and J 4 bases, leaving 16 bases between the germline ends. This CDR3 is 16 amino acids long. CDR1 and CDR2 from the germline V gene are MDHEN and SYDVKM. The CDR3: CASSFPTGPTYNEQFF. DNA for the CDR3: TGTGCCAGCAGTTTTCCGACAGGTCCTACGTACAATGAGCAGTTCTTC.

CDR3 protein: CASSWGEYDTGELFF. The CDR3 nucleotides read TGCGCCAGCAGCTGGGGCGAATACGACACCGGGGAGCTGTTTTTT. The V call is TRBV5-1, the J call TRBJ2-2, with D perhaps TRBD1 (5 bases). V dropped 3 bases and J dropped 3 bases, with 12 bases sitting between them. CDR3 length: 15 amino acids. Germline assignment: CDR1 SGHRS and CDR2 YFSETQ.

This clone was counted between two and nine times. CDR3 residues: CASSAKGGGQPQHF. The CDR3 region has the DNA TGTGCCAGCAGTGCTAAGGGCGGCGGGCAGCCCCAGCATTTT. This sequence joins TRBV6-1 and TRBJ1-5, with D unclear. The germline CDR1 and CDR2 sequences are MNHNS and SASEGT. The CDR3 has 14 amino acids. Trimming removed 4 bases at V and 7 bases at J, with 14 bases between.

The chain couples TRBV19 to TRBJ1-4; the match to TRBD1 covers 7 bases. The J segment lost 7 bases and the V segment lost 6 bases, leaving 8 bases of the junction unmatched. Germline V gene sequence: CDR1 LNHDA, CDR2 SQIVND (reference sequence). The CDR3 contains 14 residues. The CDR3 loop is CASSNRDSLEKLFF. The CDR3 nucleotides read TGTGCCAGTAGCAACCGGGACAGCCTTGAAAAACTGTTTTTT.

V and J are TRBV5-4 and TRBJ1-2; 7 positions agree with TRBD1. V dropped 3 bases and J dropped 4; count of bases not matched to a gene: 9. This CDR3 is built from 15 residues. Per germline, CDR1 SGHNT and CDR2 YYREEE (reference sequence). The CDR3 here is CASSSKEKGAYGYTF. Here the CDR3 DNA reads TGTGCCAGCAGCTCCAAGGAGAAGGGGGCCTATGGCTACACCTTC.

V and J are TRBV5-4 and TRBJ2-7; 9 nucleotides align to TRBD1. CDR1 is SGHNT, CDR2 YYREEE, per germline (reference sequence). The CDR3 covers 16 residues. V gave up 7 bases and J gave up 5 bases; unmatched junction bases: 16. The CDR3: CASQKVGRQGGNEQYF. CDR3 DNA: TGTGCCAGCCAGAAGGTCGGAAGACAGGGGGGAAACGAGCAGTACTTC.

The V call is TRBV6-1, the J call TRBJ2-7; no reliable D call. CDR1 is MNHNS, CDR2 SASEGT, per germline. The CDR3 has 12 residues. The germline V and J ends were trimmed by 1 base and 6 bases, with 7 bases remaining between them. The CDR3 spells CASSEVFSEQYV. The CDR3 DNA reads as TGTGCCAGCAGTGAAGTTTTCTCCGAGCAGTACGTC.

V and J are TRBV10-3 and TRBJ1-5; TRBD1 matches at 7 bases. V dropped 6 bases and J dropped 4; count of bases not matched to a gene: 12. The CDR3 is 16 amino acids. Germline V lookup: CDR1 ENHRY, CDR2 SYGVKD. The CDR3, as DNA: TGTGCCATCAGCGAAACCGAGACAGGGCGTAATCAGCCCCAGCATTTT. It yields the protein CAISETETGRNQPQHF.

The chain carries TRBV5-4 and TRBJ1-2; D is ambiguous. Germline loops: CDR1 SGHNT, CDR2 YYREEE (reference sequence). The CDR3 has 13 residues. Trimming stripped 2 bases from V and 8 bases from J, with 13 bases between. The CDR3 spells CASSLRQPLGYTF. In DNA, the CDR3 is TGTGCCAGCAGCTTACGACAACCGCTAGGCTACACCTTC.

This clone turned up a few times. This sequence joins TRBV6-5 and TRBJ1-1; no clear D. In germline, CDR1 is MNHEY, CDR2 SVGAGI. V lost 2 bases to trimming and J lost 4 bases, with 11 bases between them. The CDR3 has 14 amino acids. Here the CDR3 DNA reads TGTGCCAGCAGTTACCGGGGTCTGGGCACTGAAGCTTTCTTT. This sequence encodes CASSYRGLGTEAFF.

This rearrangement joins TRBV11-2 to TRBJ2-7; possibly TRBD1 for D (6 bases). The V end lost 4 bases, the J end lost 0 bases, and 13 bases lay between the germline ends. Germline assignment: CDR1 SGHAT and CDR2 FQNNGV. The CDR3 length is 15 residues. In nucleotides, the CDR3 is TGTGCCAGCAGCTCGAGCCAGGGGAGCTCCTACGAGCAGTACGTC. It specifies CASSSSQGSSYEQYV.

The V and J genes are TRBV4-3 and TRBJ2-3, with a possible D match to TRBD1 (5 bases). Germline CDR1 is LGHNA and CDR2 is YSLEER. There are 14 residues in the CDR3. Trimming left V 0 bases short and J 4 bases short, with 8 bases between. CDR3 DNA sequence: TGCGCCAGCAGCCAAGATGGGGCAGCAGATACGCAGTATTTT. This sequence encodes CASSQDGAADTQYF.

This chain connects TRBV28 to TRBJ1-1; maybe TRBD1 (5 bases). Germline V gene sequence: CDR1 MDHEN, CDR2 SYDVKM. The V gene lost 4 bases and the J gene lost 10 bases, with 16 bases spanning the gap. This CDR3 has 13 amino acids. CDR3 region: CASSSPEGRRAFF. Written as DNA, the CDR3 is TGTGCCAGCAGTTCTCCTGAGGGGCGGCGAGCTTTCTTT.

The rearrangement joins TRBV18 to TRBJ1-5; TRBD1 aligns across 7 bases. The CDR3 length is 14 residues. In germline, CDR1 is KGHSH, CDR2 LQKENI. V gave up 4 bases and J gave up 3 bases; unmatched junction bases: 3. The CDR3: CASSLGTDNQPQHF. Here the CDR3 DNA reads TGTGCCAGCTCACTCGGGACAGACAATCAGCCCCAGCATTTT. Variable domain in full (rest from reference TRBV18 and TRBJ1-5): NAGVMQNPRHLVRRRGQEARLRCSPMKGHSHVYWYRQLPEEGLKFMVYLQKENIIDESGMPKERFSAEFPKEGPSILRIQQVVRGDSAAYFCASSLGTDNQPQHFGDGTRLSIL.

The chain joins TRBV28 to TRBJ1-2; 7 bases are shared with TRBD1. The CDR3 is 13 amino acids. J was trimmed by 4 bases and V by 11 bases; bases with no gene match: 10. The germline gives CDR1 MDHEN, CDR2 SYDVKM. The CDR3 is CAARPGQSYGYTF. CDR3 sequence (DNA): TGTGCCGCCCGACCGGGACAGTCCTATGGCTACACCTTC.

V is TRBV5-5 and J is TRBJ1-5; D gene ambiguous. Germline lookup yields CDR1 SGHKS and CDR2 YYEKEE (reference sequence). The CDR3 extends over 15 amino acids. Trimming cost V 3 bases and J 2 bases, with 12 bases left between them. The CDR3 loop reads CASSSDIGRNQPQHF. The CDR3 region has the DNA TGTGCCAGCAGCTCAGACATTGGGCGCAATCAGCCCCAGCATTTT.